This T cell receptor beta chain was profiled in a study of blood T cell repertoires in COVID-19. The wider study: The United States, Italy and Spain provided the acute and convalescent COVID-19 samples. T cells, B-cell-depleted T cells, or PBMCs supplied cDNA or gDNA.

Authors' methods: Quantification of nucleated cells was approximated via reference gene primer amplification. Assay: immunoSEQ multiplex PCR; the TCRdb copy retains only in-frame clones and omits some. V, J and clone size were drawn from that table, and D and trimming were deduced from the DNA. The sample holds hundreds of thousands of clones, around nine tenths seen once. The CDR3 totals 15 residues. CDR1 is LGHDT, CDR2 YNNKEL, per germline (reference sequence). The V segment lost 0 bases and the J segment 7 bases; nucleotides outside the gene matches: 3. This TCR was recovered from an elderly man with acute or convalescent COVID-19. Sequencing was carried out using peripheral blood. The chain carries TRBV3-1 (or the pseudogene TRBV3-2) and TRBJ2-1, with TRBD2 matching over 10 bases. CDR3 residues: CASSQDLLAGNEQFF. The DNA for the CDR3 is TGTGCCAGCAGCCAAGATCTACTAGCGGGAAATGAGCAGTTCTTC.